This T cell receptor (beta chain) emerged from a study of a mutant IDH1 vaccine in newly diagnosed glioma listed by TCRdb under 2021. Study-level background: Eight vaccinations were administered to patients in weeks 1, 3, 5, 7, 11, 15, 19 and 23, corresponding to visits V03 through V10. Vaccination was initiated 4-6 weeks after radiotherapy alone, or concurrently with temozolomide cycles in the chemotherapy-containing groups. Of the roughly 34 treated patients, around 62% were male and 37.5% were female, and the mean age was 40.4 years. Prior to enrollment, patients had been given standard therapy consisting of radiotherapy alone, temozolomide alone, or radiochemotherapy with temozolomide, with the combination given to most patients. Peripheral blood samples were drawn at six visits, namely V03 (baseline), V05, V07, V10, V12 and V13. For exploratory analyses, longitudinal TCRB deep sequencing was carried out in roughly 23 treated patients wherever samples were available.

Reading the label with the study, this specimen's time point is: week 11, during vaccination. Every vaccine dose consisted of 300 ug of a 20-mer mutant IDH1 peptide in Montanide, administered subcutaneously together with topical imiquimod. All donors had newly diagnosed IDH1-mutant astrocytomas of WHO grade 3 or 4 that showed loss of nuclear ATRX. The samples were drawn from NOA16, a multicentre, single-arm, open-label phase I trial in Germany that tested a mutant IDH1 peptide vaccine in humans for the first time. Genomic DNA for TCRB sequencing was extracted from EDTA blood using the DNeasy Blood and Tissue Kit. General findings and caveats noted by the study authors: The authors stated that sample limitations prevented analyses of patient blood samples from being reproduced. Selection of PBMC samples for TCRB deep sequencing was based on availability. No apparent relationship was observed between pseudoprogression and alterations in the top peripheral T cell clonotypes detected by TCRB sequencing. Immune responses induced by the vaccine were seen in approximately 93% of patients across multiple MHC alleles.

The library was generated by the immunoSEQ multiplex PCR assay. Rearranged TCR beta chain sequences were amplified with the hsTCRB Kit following the manufacturer's protocol. Sequencing of TCRB libraries was carried out on an Illumina MiSeq. The paper's data handling went like this. The kit vendor's proprietary platform handled demultiplexing, trimming and gene mapping. Imported from immuneACCESS, the table was reduced by TCRdb to in-frame sequences with V and J called. These copies leave out some clones; in studies compared against another copy, an unresolved V gene accounts for under half, and the cause of the remainder is not known. The DNA was the basis for D and trimming; V, J and clone size are from that table. This sample has approximately 64,000 clones in its table, and 84% of those were observed once. Of the sample, around 8.2% falls within the top ten clones. The CDR3 has 12 amino acids, counting the end cysteine and phenylalanine. Left in the record is the CDR3 DNA by itself, 36 bases read in frame from the first base. Sequences SGDLS (CDR1) and YYNGEE (CDR2) are obtained from the germline V gene. For this chain, trimming is 0 bases at the V end and 10 bases at the J end, and the number of junction bases without a gene match is 3.

In the case of this clone: Its antigen specificity is not known. Nothing much larger sits one base from this clone, and base qualities are not available.

This receptor was obtained from a woman aged 45-65 years with glioma. Sequencing used PBMCs, obtained from a glioma patient whose treatment included an IDH1 peptide vaccine. The rearranged segments are TRBV9 and TRBJ1-2; 7 middle bases align to TRBD1. The sequenced DNA is TGTGCCAGCAGCGTAGACAGGGGAAACTACACCTTC. Its product reads: CASSVDRGNYTF.